Listed below are T cell receptor beta chains from one sample, sequenced in a study of cytomegalovirus exposure and HLA in healthy donors. Sequencing was performed with immunoSEQ multiplex PCR; in TCRdb, only in-frame clones are kept and a portion is missing. The table has roughly 250,000 clones, approximately 84% seen once. Sequencing was carried out using PBMCs. These receptors were obtained from a woman in her thirties or forties in good health and CMV-seropositive. CDR3s include the opening cysteine and the closing phenylalanine or tryptophan. D genes are given only for firm matches. Size tells how often a clone was seen (once, few, many) or the class of an expanded clone, and some rows leave it out.

TRBJ2-4 | TRBV4-3 | . | . | TGCGCCAGCAGCCCCAACCCAGGGCGGGACAGCAAAAACATTCAGTACTTC | CASSPNPGRDSKNIQYF
TRBJ2-7 | TRBV6-1 | . | . | TGTGCCAGCAGTGAACGGGGGGGGACAGGGAGTTACGAGCAGTACTTC | CASSERGGTGSYEQYF
TRBJ2-5 | TRBV2 | . | . | TGTGCCAGCAGCCGGGACACCCAAGAGACCCAGTACTTC | CASSRDTQETQYF
TRBJ2-6 | TRBV30 | . | . | TGTGCCTGGAGTGAAGGGGGCTCTGGGGCCAACGTCCTGACTTTC | CAWSEGGSGANVLTF
TRBJ1-1 | TRBV9 | . | . | TGTGCCAGCAGCGTAGGCCAGGTCGGCCCTGAAGCTTTCTTT | CASSVGQVGPEAFF
TRBJ1-5 | TRBV28 | few | . | TGTGCCAGCCACCGACAGGCCAATCAGCCCCAGCATTTT | CASHRQANQPQHF
TRBJ2-7 | TRBV28 | . | . | TGTGCCAGCAGCCTCGGCACAGGGGGGGTACTGTACGAGCAGTACTTC | CASSLGTGGVLYEQYF
TRBJ2-3 | TRBV11-2 | . | . | TGTGCCAGCAGCACATGGACTGCAGATACGCAGTATTTT | CASSTWTADTQYF
TRBJ2-7 | TRBV7-9 | . | . | TGTGCCAGCAGCACAGAGAGACCGGAGCAGTACTTC | CASSTERPEQYF
TRBJ1-6 | TRBV11-2 | . | . | TGTGCCAGCAGCTTAGCGGGGGGGACTCAACCACCCCTCCACTTT | CASSLAGGTQPPLHF
TRBJ2-2 | TRBV7-3 | . | TRBD2 | TGTGCCAGCAGCGAAGCGGGGAGCAAGACCGGGGAGCTGTTTTTT | CASSEAGSKTGELFF
TRBJ2-1 | TRBV28 | . | . | TGTGCCAGCAGTACCCCTCGGTGGGAGAGCTCCTACAATGAGCAGTTCTTC | CASSTPRWESSYNEQFF
TRBJ2-1 | TRBV5-4 | . | TRBD2 | TGTGCCAGCAGCTCGGGAGCGGGAGGGCACAATGAGCAGTTCTTC | CASSSGAGGHNEQFF
TRBJ1-2 | TRBV11-2 | . | TRBD1 | TGTGCCAGCAGCCCTCGACAGGGGGCGGCCTCTAACTATGGCTACACCTTC | CASSPRQGAASNYGYTF
TRBJ1-4 | TRBV7-9 | . | TRBD1 | TGTGCCAGCAGCCGGGACAGGGGTCAATCTCCAACTAATGAAAAACTGTTTTTT | CASSRDRGQSPTNEKLFF
TRBJ2-5 | TRBV7-2 | . | TRBD1 | TGTGCCAGCAGCCCCCGGACAGGGGGAAACCAAGAGACCCAGTACTTC | CASSPRTGGNQETQYF
TRBJ1-2 | TRBV30 | . | TRBD1 | TGTGCCTGGCTCCGCGGACAGGGCTATGGCTACACCTTC | CAWLRGQGYGYTF
TRBJ1-6 | TRBV19 | . | . | TGTGCCAGTAGTATACAGGGGATATATTCACCCCTCCACTTT | CASSIQGIYSPLHF
TRBJ2-3 | TRBV19 | . | TRBD2 | TGTGCCAGTAGTATAGTCTCGGGAGGGCCGGATACGCAGTATTTT | CASSIVSGGPDTQYF
TRBJ1-1 | TRBV7-2 | few | . | TGTGCCAGCAGCTTAGTCTGGGGAGGGACTGAAGCTTTCTTT | CASSLVWGGTEAFF
TRBJ1-2 | TRBV7-9 | . | TRBD1 | TGTGCCAGCAGCTTAAGACAGGGATGGGAGGAAGGCTACACCTTC | CASSLRQGWEEGYTF
TRBJ2-6 | TRBV21-1 | . | . | TGTGCCAGCAGCAAAGCGCGGAAGGATTGGAGGACAGGAAGCTCTGGGGCCAACGTCCTGACTTTC | CASSKARKDWRTGSSGANVLTF
TRBJ2-2 | TRBV14 | . | TRBD2 | TGTGCCAGCAGCCAAGATAGGGCTAGCGGCCTTCGTGGCACCGGGGAGCTGTTTTTT | CASSQDRASGLRGTGELFF
TRBJ2-5 | TRBV6-6 | . | TRBD2 | TGTGCCAGCAGTTACGGGGAGGGCGCGGGCAGAGAGACCCAGTACTTC | CASSYGEGAGRETQYF
TRBJ1-4 | TRBV2 | . | . | TGTGCCAGCAGTGACCCGGTCCTGAATGAAAAACTGTTTTTT | CASSDPVLNEKLFF
TRBJ1-2 | TRBV27 | . | TRBD1 | TGTGCCAGCAGTAACTTTTGGCAGGGGGTCTTCTATGGCTACACCTTC | CASSNFWQGVFYGYTF
TRBJ1-2 | TRBV18 | few | TRBD1 | TGTGCCAGCTCACCGCCTATTGGGACAGGGGGCAACTATGGCTACACCTTC | CASSPPIGTGGNYGYTF
TRBJ1-3 | TRBV7-9 | . | . | TGTGCCAGCCGGAGTGGGTTCGGAAACACCATATATTTT | CASRSGFGNTIYF
TRBJ2-7 | TRBV30 | . | . | TGTGCCTGGAGTAACGGCAGGGTGACCTACGAGCAGTACTTC | CAWSNGRVTYEQYF
TRBJ2-4 | TRBV5-1 | . | . | TGCGCCAGCAGCGCCGGGGGAGTCCAAAACATTCAGTACTTC | CASSAGGVQNIQYF
TRBJ2-7 | TRBV7-2 | . | . | TGTGCCAGCAGCTTACAGGGTCAGGGGTGGTCTTACGAGCAGTACTTC | CASSLQGQGWSYEQYF
TRBJ2-4 | TRBV4-3 | . | . | TGCGCCAGCAGCCAAGATGTTGAAAACAGTCAGTACTTC | CASSQDVENSQYF
TRBJ1-5 | TRBV27 | . | . | TGTGCCAGCAGTTCCGGGGTCCGTAATCAGCCCCAGCATTTT | CASSSGVRNQPQHF
TRBJ2-1 | TRBV5-8 | few | . | TGTGCCAGCAGCTTGGGGCAGGGGGGAGAGTTTGGGCAGTTCTTC | CASSLGQGGEFGQFF
TRBJ1-2 | TRBV10-3 | . | TRBD1 | TGTGCCACAGGACAGGTCCTGGGAGGCTACACCTTC | CATGQVLGGYTF
TRBJ1-6 | TRBV7-2 | . | . | TGTGCCAGCAGCAAGATAGCGGATTCACCCCTCCACTTT | CASSKIADSPLHF
TRBJ2-3 | TRBV11-3 | . | TRBD2 | TGTGCCAGCAGCGTAGGACTAGCGGCTAGCACAGATACGCAGTATTTT | CASSVGLAASTDTQYF